This entry lists 10 T cell receptor beta chains sequenced from one sample in a study of human T cells and chemical hapten exposure. TCRdb re-called the RACE reads through MiXCR, storing one row per CDR3 protein. Of some 180,000 distinct CDR3 sequences in the sample, 20% to 25% were seen once. The time point was: patch test 1, 2 weeks after DPC sensitization. Treatment described: therapeutic diphenylcyclopropenone sensitization with weekly scalp DPC. The sequencing here drew on whole blood, taken in connection with sensitization to the hapten diphenylcyclopropenone (DPC). The source is a woman in her 50s with alopecia areata. Some clones in this sample may be carry-over from other donors' samples.

This chain connects TRBV14 to TRBJ2-5, with 7 bases that match TRBD1. The J segment lost 2 bases and the V segment lost 5 bases, leaving 11 bases of the junction unmatched. Germline CDR1 and CDR2: SGHDN and FVKESK. There are 16 residues in the CDR3. In DNA, the CDR3 is TGTGCCAGCAGCACTCGACAGGGTATTAGACAAGAGACCCAGTACTTC. It is translated as CASSTRQGIRQETQYF.

The chain recombines TRBV2 with TRBJ2-7; no definite D call. The CDR3 covers 14 residues. In germline, CDR1 is SNHLY, CDR2 FYNNEI. V was cut by 2 bases and J by 0 bases, with 8 bases left in between. This CDR3 is CASSESSLSYEQYF. The CDR3 nucleotides read TGTGCCAGCAGTGAATCCAGCCTCTCCTACGAGCAGTACTTC.

V is TRBV6-6 and J is TRBJ1-4; no reliable D call. V was cut by 4 bases and J by 6 bases, with 12 bases left in between. This CDR3 is 14 amino acids long. Germline V CDR1 and CDR2: MNHNY, SVGAGI (reference sequence). Here the CDR3 DNA reads TGTGCCAGCAGTTCAGCTCCCGGGGATGAAAAACTGTTTTTT. Its translation: CASSSAPGDEKLFF.

This CDR3 reads CSARIGQNPQYF. The CDR3, as DNA: TGCAGTGCTAGGATAGGGCAAAACCCGCAGTACTTC. This chain links TRBV20-1 with TRBJ2-7; no reliable D call. Germline values: CDR1 DFQATT, CDR2 SNEGSKA (reference sequence). CDR3 length: 12 residues. Trimming cost V 3 bases and J 9 bases, with 15 bases left between them.

This chain links TRBV6-5 with TRBJ2-5, with D maybe TRBD1 (6 bases). The CDR3 covers 16 residues. The ends were cut back, 4 bases at V and 5 bases at J, with 20 bases in the middle. Germline assignment: CDR1 MNHEY and CDR2 SVGAGI. The CDR3 bases are TGTGCCAGCAGTTCGCCACCCGGGACATATGGGGAGACCCAGTACTTC. Its protein product is CASSSPPGTYGETQYF.

This clonotype was counted only a few times. This chain links TRBV7-2 with TRBJ2-1; D unclear. Trimming left V 5 bases short and J 9 bases short, with 14 bases between. Germline-derived CDR1 and CDR2 are SGHTA and FQGNSA. The CDR3 runs to 13 residues. DNA for the CDR3: TGTGCCAGCAGCGAAAATTCTAAGGGTGAGCAGTTCTTC. It codes for CASSENSKGEQFF.

The genes are TRBV19 and TRBJ2-1; 7 nucleotides agree with TRBD2. The junction had 22 bases not matched to a gene; V was cut back by 5 bases and J by 0 bases. The CDR3 extends over 21 amino acids. Germline values: CDR1 LNHDA, CDR2 SQIVND (reference sequence). The DNA of the CDR3 is TGTGCCAGTAGTCCCTTTAGCCATAGCGGAACCGGGGGGAGCTCCTACAATGAGCAGTTCTTC. Its translation: CASSPFSHSGTGGSSYNEQFF.

This clonotype occurred a few times. V is TRBV5-1 and J is TRBJ2-5, with a tentative D call TRBD1 (5 bases). Germline V lookup: CDR1 SGHRS, CDR2 YFSETQ. The CDR3 spans 14 residues. Trimming cost V 2 bases and J 1 base, with 9 bases left between them. CDR3: CASSLQEPQETQYF. In DNA, the CDR3 is TGCGCCAGCAGCTTACAGGAGCCCCAAGAGACCCAGTACTTC.

The genes are TRBV4-1 and TRBJ1-1; D is unclear. V lost 1 base and J 10 bases, leaving 16 bases between the germline ends. The CDR3 has 14 amino acids. Germline assignment: CDR1 MGHRA and CDR2 YSYEKL. In DNA, the CDR3 is TGCGCCAGCAGCCAAGTCACCCAGCGCACGACAGCTTTCTTT. This codes for CASSQVTQRTTAFF.

A few counts support this clonotype. The chain joins TRBV5-1 to TRBJ2-1, with 11 bases fitting TRBD2. V shed 1 base, J shed 6 bases, and the junction held 9 bases outside the gene matches. The CDR3 runs to 17 residues. The germline V gene encodes CDR1 SGHRS and CDR2 YFSETQ. The CDR3 DNA sequence: TGCGCCAGCAGCTTGAGTCTAGCGGGAGGATTTATCAATGAGCAGTTCTTC. It specifies CASSLSLAGGFINEQFF.